A single sample is the source of the 20 T cell receptor beta chains below, sequenced in a study of cytomegalovirus exposure and HLA in healthy donors. Both 60 Vbeta primers and 13 Jbeta primers went into the PCR. Clones were sequenced by immunoSEQ multiplex PCR, and TCRdb holds only the in-frame ones, with some missing. This table holds about 210,000 clones, around 79% found once. Sequenced sample: PBMCs. The source is a male donor in good health and CMV-seropositive.

The gene calls are TRBV5-1 and TRBJ2-3, with D maybe TRBD2 (7 bases). CDR1 and CDR2 from the germline V gene are SGHRS and YFSETQ. The ends were cut back, 0 bases at V and 6 bases at J, with 14 bases in the middle. This CDR3 is 15 amino acids long. The CDR3 DNA sequence: TGCGCCAGCAGCTTGGAGGGGGGGAGGTCGGATACGCAGTATTTT. Translating it yields CASSLEGGRSDTQYF. Full variable domain (missing parts from reference TRBV5-1 and TRBJ2-3): KAGVTQTPRYLIKTRGQQVTLSCSPISGHRSVSWYQQTPGQGLQFLFEYFSETQRNKGNFPGRFSGRQFSNSRSEMNVSTLELGDSALYLCASSLEGGRSDTQYFGPGTRLTVL.

The chain uses TRBV7-2 and TRBJ2-6; D is possibly TRBD1 (6 bases). The germline V gene encodes CDR1 SGHTA and CDR2 FQGNSA. The V gene lost 5 bases and the J gene lost 6 bases, with 17 bases spanning the gap. This CDR3 has 16 residues. CDR3 sequence (DNA): TGTGCCAGCAGCCAACCGGACAGCTCCGAGGCCAACGTCCTGACTTTC. Amino acid sequence: CASSQPDSSEANVLTF. The full variable domain, its missing parts supplied by reference TRBV7-2 and TRBJ2-6, is GAGVSQSPSNKVTEKGKDVELRCDPISGHTALYWYRQSLGQGLEFLIYFQGNSAPDKSGLPSDRFSAERTGGSVSTLTIQRTQQEDSAVYLCASSQPDSSEANVLTFGAGSRLTVL.

Of note for this clone: The same CDR3 arises from other DNA sequences in this sample as well. This chain joins TRBV30 and TRBJ1-5; D is uncertain. V was shortened by 0 bases and J by 2 bases, with 23 bases between the two germline ends. Germline assignment: CDR1 GTSNPN and CDR2 SVGIG (reference sequence). The CDR3 has 19 amino acids. CDR3 DNA sequence: TGTGCCTGGAGTGTACGGGGTAAAGTAAGACCACCCGGCAATCAGCCCCAGCATTTT. It codes for CAWSVRGKVRPPGNQPQHF.

The chain recombines TRBV9 with TRBJ1-3; D gene unclear. In germline, CDR1 is SGDLS, CDR2 YYNGEE. This CDR3 is 13 amino acids long. V was clipped by 0 bases and J by 8 bases, with 9 bases between them. The CDR3 DNA follows: TGTGCCAGCAGCGTAGCTCCGGGAGACACCATATATTTT. As protein: CASSVAPGDTIYF.

V and J are TRBV7-9 and TRBJ1-5, with D perhaps TRBD1 (6 bases). Deletions cut 7 bases from V and 2 bases from J, with 12 bases between. The germline CDR1 and CDR2 sequences are SEHNR and FQNEAQ (reference sequence). The CDR3 is made up of 14 amino acids. The CDR3 loop is CASTHSGGNQPQHF. The DNA of the CDR3 is TGTGCCAGCACGCACTCAGGGGGCAATCAGCCCCAGCATTTT.

The chain recombines TRBV6-1 with TRBJ2-7; a weak D match, TRBD1 (6 bases). CDR3 length equals 11 residues. Deletions cut 6 bases from V and 6 bases from J, with 9 bases between. Germline-derived CDR1 and CDR2 are MNHNS and SASEGT. CDR3 bases: TGTGCCAGCAGGGGACAAGCCGAGCAGTACTTC. Amino acid sequence: CASRGQAEQYF.

The chain couples TRBV9 to TRBJ1-3; D perhaps matches TRBD1 (5 bases). V was clipped by 2 bases and J by 2 bases, with 17 bases between them. Per the germline V gene, CDR1 is SGDLS and CDR2 is YYNGEE. The CDR3 consists of 17 residues. The CDR3 reads CASSVIGGTSPGNTIYF. Written as DNA, the CDR3 is TGTGCCAGCAGCGTCATTGGGGGGACCTCCCCTGGAAACACCATATATTTT.

This clone was seen only once. At one end the junction does not follow the germline gene, possibly because of a read error. The V and J genes are TRBV7-9 and TRBJ1-1; D not resolved. The CDR3 extends over 11 amino acids. Germline V gene data show CDR1 as SEHNR and CDR2 as FQNEAQ (reference sequence). CDR3 region: CSSSLRGGAFF. Written as DNA, the CDR3 is TGTTCCAGCAGCTTGCGGGGAGGAGCTTTCTTT. Combining the CDR3 with reference TRBV7-9 and TRBJ1-1 gives the whole variable domain DTGVSQNPRHKITKRGQNVTFRCDPISEHNRLYWYRQTLGQGPEFLTYFQNEAQLEKSRLLSDRFSAERPKGSFSTLEIQRTEQGDSAMYLCSSSLRGGAFFGQGTRLTVV.

This clone occurred once. V and J are TRBV7-3 and TRBJ1-1, with TRBD1 identical over 10 bases. V lost 4 bases, J lost 4 bases, and 9 bases stayed unmatched. This CDR3 region has 16 residues. Germline CDR1 reads SGHTA; CDR2 reads FQGTGA. The CDR3 reads CASSSLGQGGGTEAFF. CDR3 DNA: TGTGCCAGCAGCTCCCTCGGACAGGGGGGGGGCACTGAAGCTTTCTTT.

V is TRBV12-5 and J is TRBJ2-2; TRBD2 is a possible D gene (5 bases). The CDR3 runs 12 residues. Germline loops: CDR1 LGHNT, CDR2 FRNRAP. V lost 6 bases and J lost 8, with 10 bases in between. The CDR3 DNA reads TGTGCTAGTGGGAGATCGGGGGGGGAGCTGTTTTTT. Amino acids: CASGRSGGELFF.

The CDR3 protein is CASSIGGGNTEAFF. The CDR3 DNA is TGTGCCAGTAGTATAGGTGGCGGGAACACTGAAGCTTTCTTT. The chain links TRBV19 to TRBJ1-1; D unresolved. This CDR3 has 14 amino acids. Germline V CDR1 and CDR2: LNHDA, SQIVND (reference sequence). The germline V and J ends were trimmed by 1 base and 1 base, with 7 bases remaining between them.

J is TRBJ2-7 and V is TRBV10-3; D gene uncertain. V lost 0 bases and J lost 1, with 7 bases in between. The CDR3 runs 14 residues. Germline CDR1 is ENHRY and CDR2 is SYGVKD. The CDR3 nucleotides are TGTGCCATCAGTGAGTCGCAGAAATCCTACGAGCAGTACTTC. This encodes CAISESQKSYEQYF.

The rearrangement joins TRBV11-1 to TRBJ1-2; D is uncertain. Germline CDR1 SGHAT, CDR2 FQDESV (reference sequence). The CDR3 spans 14 residues. V lost 5 bases to trimming and J lost 1 base, with 11 bases between them. This CDR3 reads CASSTFHSNYGYTF. The DNA for the CDR3 is TGTGCCAGCAGCACTTTCCACAGTAACTATGGCTACACCTTC.

The chain joins TRBV18 to TRBJ2-7, with TRBD1 matching 8 bases. The germline gives CDR1 KGHSH, CDR2 LQKENI. CDR3 size: 13 residues. Trimming took 4 bases from V and 6 from J; bases not matched to a gene: 5. CDR3 protein: CASSLDRGSEQYF. CDR3 nucleotides: TGTGCCAGCTCACTCGACAGGGGTTCCGAGCAGTACTTC.

The genes are TRBV6-5 and TRBJ2-7; 7 positions match TRBD2. Germline V gene sequence: CDR1 MNHEY, CDR2 SVGAGI. The length of the CDR3 is 14 residues. V trimming: 5 bases; J trimming: 5 bases; junction bases outside the gene matches: 9. The CDR3 bases are TGTGCCAGCAGTCGGGGGGTGTTAGAGGACGAGCAGTACTTC. It encodes CASSRGVLEDEQYF.

This sequence joins TRBV4-2 and TRBJ1-2, with a weak D call TRBD1 (6 bases). The germline CDR1 and CDR2 sequences are LGHNA and YNFKEQ. The CDR3 runs 14 residues. Trimming removed 0 bases at V and 4 bases at J, with 9 bases between. CDR3 nucleotides: TGTGCCAGCAGCCAAGAATTAGGGGGCTATGGCTACACCTTC. This encodes CASSQELGGYGYTF.

V is TRBV9 and J is TRBJ1-1, with D possibly TRBD1 on 6 matching bases. CDR1 and CDR2 (germline): SGDLS, YYNGEE. This CDR3 is built from 15 residues. V lost 5 bases and J lost 3, with 17 bases in between. CDR3 sequence (DNA): TGTGCCAGCAGAAAAACAGACAGGACCTACACTGAAGCTTTCTTT. This encodes CASRKTDRTYTEAFF.

This clone was seen more than once but under ten times. V usage is TRBV28 and J usage is TRBJ2-7; 9 positions match TRBD1. The CDR3 spans 15 residues. CDR1 is MDHEN and CDR2 is SYDVKM in the germline V gene. Losses at the gene ends were 6 bases for V and 2 bases for J; bases not matched to a gene: 8. Written as DNA, the CDR3 is TGTGCCAGCAGGCAATCCGACAGGGGGACCTACGAGCAGTACTTC. This gives the protein CASRQSDRGTYEQYF.

This chain joins TRBV6-1 and TRBJ1-1, with TRBD1 matching 8 bases. The CDR3 spans 15 residues. The J segment lost 6 bases and the V segment lost 5 bases, leaving 11 bases of the junction unmatched. Looked up from germline, CDR1 is MNHNS and CDR2 is SASEGT. CDR3 nucleotides: TGTGCCAGCAGTTCGGCAGGGGGCTTTCTTGCTGAAGCTTTCTTT. Residues: CASSSAGGFLAEAFF.

This rearrangement joins TRBV11-2 to TRBJ2-1, with D tentatively TRBD1 (5 bases). The V end was cut by 3 bases, the J end by 2 bases, with 8 bases between. Germline assignment: CDR1 SGHAT and CDR2 FQNNGV. This CDR3 region has 14 residues. CDR3 bases: TGTGCCAGCAGCTTGACAGCGACCTACAATGAGCAGTTCTTC. Translation: CASSLTATYNEQFF.